A single sample is the source of the 8 T cell receptor beta chains below, sequenced in a study of OX40 agonist ivuxolimab in advanced cancers. Using immunoSEQ multiplex PCR, the repertoire was profiled, and TCRdb retains in-frame clones only, with some absent. There are tens of thousands of clones in the sample; under 90% occur only once, and 0.35% to 0.5% lies in the top ten. Sequenced material: CD4+ or CD8+ T cells sorted from blood, taken in a trial of the OX40 agonist ivuxolimab. The receptor source for this set is an adult with an advanced solid tumor such as melanoma, head and neck, liver or kidney cancer.

The V call is TRBV5-4, the J call TRBJ2-2; 7 bases line up with TRBD1. The length of the CDR3 is 15 residues. Germline V gene sequence: CDR1 SGHNT, CDR2 YYREEE (reference sequence). Losses at the gene ends were 1 base for V and 5 bases for J; bases not matched to a gene: 5. CDR3 DNA sequence: TGTGCCAGCAGCTTGTTAGACAGGGATACCGGGGAGCTGTTTTTT. It is translated as CASSLLDRDTGELFF.

The chain combines TRBV7-9 with TRBJ1-6; D gene uncertain. The V end lost 6 bases, the J end lost 2 bases, and 8 bases lay between the germline ends. The germline V gene has CDR1 SEHNR and CDR2 FQNEAQ (reference sequence). CDR3 length equals 14 residues. The CDR3 sequence is CASSWSPYNSPLHF. DNA of the CDR3: TGTGCCAGCAGTTGGTCACCCTATAATTCACCCCTCCACTTT.

The V gene is TRBV10-3, the J gene TRBJ2-7; D is possibly TRBD1 (5 bases). V shed 4 bases and J shed 6 bases, with 16 bases lying between them. In germline, CDR1 is ENHRY, CDR2 SYGVKD. There are 14 residues in the CDR3. The CDR3 sequence: CAISAPPVGREQYF. CDR3 nucleotides: TGTGCCATCAGTGCCCCACCTGTGGGGCGCGAGCAGTACTTC.

This clone was seen only a few times. The rearrangement joins TRBV7-9 to TRBJ1-5, with 9 bases that match TRBD1. The V gene end was trimmed by 6 bases and the J gene end by 7 bases; junction bases not matched to a gene: 4. Germline V gene data show CDR1 as SEHNR and CDR2 as FQNEAQ (reference sequence). This CDR3 has 13 amino acids. The CDR3 region has the DNA TGTGCCAGCAGGAGGGGACAGGGACAGCCCCAGCATTTT. Protein product: CASRRGQGQPQHF. Full variable domain (remainder filled in from reference TRBV7-9 and TRBJ1-5): DTGVSQNPRHKITKRGQNVTFRCDPISEHNRLYWYRQTLGQGPEFLTYFQNEAQLEKSRLLSDRFSAERPKGSFSTLEIQRTEQGDSAMYLCASRRGQGQPQHFGDGTRLSIL.

The V call is TRBV2, the J call TRBJ2-4, with D unresolved. The V end was cut by 7 bases, the J end by 0 bases, with 10 bases between. This CDR3 has 14 residues. Germline-derived CDR1 and CDR2 are SNHLY and FYNNEI. CDR3: CASTWRRAKNIQYF. CDR3 sequence (DNA): TGTGCCAGCACCTGGCGGAGAGCCAAAAACATTCAGTACTTC.

CDR3 coding DNA: TGCGCCAGCAGCCTCCTGGCAGGGGTTGAAGAGACCCAGTACTTC. It specifies CASSLLAGVEETQYF. The chain joins TRBV4-1 to TRBJ2-5; TRBD1 might be the D (6 bases). Germline CDR1 reads MGHRA; CDR2 reads YSYEKL. Trimming cost V 4 bases and J 3 bases, with 15 bases left between them. The CDR3 is 15 amino acids.

The chain combines TRBV28 with TRBJ1-1; no firm D call. This CDR3 comprises 12 residues. The ends were cut back, 10 bases at V and 11 bases at J, with 20 bases in the middle. The germline V gene has CDR1 MDHEN and CDR2 SYDVKM. CDR3 amino acids: CATQRTGLQAFF. The CDR3 bases are TGTGCCACCCAGAGGACGGGGTTACAGGCTTTCTTT. Full variable domain (remainder filled in from reference TRBV28 and TRBJ1-1): DVKVTQSSRYLVKRTGEKVFLECVQDMDHENMFWYRQDPGLGLRLIYFSYDVKMKEKGDIPEGYSVSREKKERFSLILESASTNQTSMYLCATQRTGLQAFFGQGTRLTVV.

This chain links TRBV7-2 with TRBJ2-5; TRBD2 matches 8 bases. This CDR3 has 14 amino acids. V lost 5 bases to trimming and J lost 5 bases; unmatched junction nucleotides: 7. CDR1 is SGHTA and CDR2 is FQGNSA in the germline V gene. The CDR3 region is CASSRAGVKETQYF. Here the CDR3 DNA reads TGTGCCAGCAGCCGAGCGGGAGTCAAGGAGACCCAGTACTTC.